This T cell receptor beta chain was profiled in a study of cytomegalovirus exposure and HLA in healthy donors. General observations from the study: Earlier analysis yielded a pattern in which most TCR beta V segments were productive about 90% or about 30% of the time. Researchers had no immune exposure information except CMV serostatus available. Most observed TCR sequences were rare, whereas some public TCRs were detected in many donors. Per a later analysis, about 17,000 TCR beta sequences showed association with HLA alleles at 0.05 false discovery rate.

Germline CDR1 and CDR2: MNHEY and SMNVEV (reference sequence). V gave up 3 bases and J gave up 0 bases, with 8 bases separating them. The CDR3 totals 14 residues. 60 Vbeta and 13 Jbeta primers were used in PCR. Clones were read by immunoSEQ multiplex PCR, and TCRdb kept only the in-frame ones, dropping some. The sample has more than 100,000 clones; roughly three quarters are singletons. In regard to this clone: Its antigen is not identified.

This rearrangement joins TRBV27 to TRBJ1-1; weak D call: TRBD1 (5 bases). The sequencing input was PBMCs. This sequence originates from a young woman in good health and CMV-seropositive. The CDR3 nucleotides are TGTGCCAGCAGTTTCGGCAGGGTGAACACTGAAGCTTTCTTT. This codes for CASSFGRVNTEAFF.